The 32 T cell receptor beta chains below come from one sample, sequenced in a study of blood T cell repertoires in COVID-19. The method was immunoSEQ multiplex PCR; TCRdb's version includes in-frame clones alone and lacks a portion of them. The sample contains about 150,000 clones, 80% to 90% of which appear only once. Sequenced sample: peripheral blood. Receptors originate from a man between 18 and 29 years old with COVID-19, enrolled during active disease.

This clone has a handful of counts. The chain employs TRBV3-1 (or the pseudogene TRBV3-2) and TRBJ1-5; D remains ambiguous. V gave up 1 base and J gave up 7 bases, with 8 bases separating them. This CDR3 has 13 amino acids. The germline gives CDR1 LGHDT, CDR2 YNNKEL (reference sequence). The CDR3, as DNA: TGTGCCAGCAGCCAAGGAGGGATCCAGCCCCAGCATTTT. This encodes CASSQGGIQPQHF.

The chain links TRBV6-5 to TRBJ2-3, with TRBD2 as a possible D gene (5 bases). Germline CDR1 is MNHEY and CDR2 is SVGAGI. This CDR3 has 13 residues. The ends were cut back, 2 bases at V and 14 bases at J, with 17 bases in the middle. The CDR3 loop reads CASSYGGPVTMYF. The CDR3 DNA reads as TGTGCCAGCAGTTACGGCGGGCCAGTAACCATGTATTTT.

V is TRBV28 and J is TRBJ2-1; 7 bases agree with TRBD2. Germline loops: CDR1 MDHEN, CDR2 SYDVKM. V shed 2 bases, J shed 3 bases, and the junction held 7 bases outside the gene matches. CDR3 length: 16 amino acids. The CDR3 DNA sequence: TGTGCCAGCAGTTTAGTTCCCCTAGCGGACTACAATGAGCAGTTCTTC. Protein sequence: CASSLVPLADYNEQFF.

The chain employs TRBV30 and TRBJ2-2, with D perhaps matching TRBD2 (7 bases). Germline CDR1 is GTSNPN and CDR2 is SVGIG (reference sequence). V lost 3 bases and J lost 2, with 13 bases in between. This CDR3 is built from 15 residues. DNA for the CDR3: TGTGCCTGGAGAGGGGGGGGCCGCAACACCGGGGAGCTGTTTTTT. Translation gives CAWRGGGRNTGELFF.

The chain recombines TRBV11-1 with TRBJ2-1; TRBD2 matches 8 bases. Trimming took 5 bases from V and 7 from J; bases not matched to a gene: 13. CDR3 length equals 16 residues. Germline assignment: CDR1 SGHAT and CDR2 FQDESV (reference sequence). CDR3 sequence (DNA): TGTGCCAGCAGCCCACTGGGGACTAGGCCTTCTAATGAGCAGTTCTTC. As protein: CASSPLGTRPSNEQFF. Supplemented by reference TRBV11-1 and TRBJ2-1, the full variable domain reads EAEVAQSPRYKITEKSQAVAFWCDPISGHATLYWYRQILGQGPELLVQFQDESVVDDSQLPKDRFSAERLKGVDSTLKIQPAELGDSAMYLCASSPLGTRPSNEQFFGPGTRLTVL.

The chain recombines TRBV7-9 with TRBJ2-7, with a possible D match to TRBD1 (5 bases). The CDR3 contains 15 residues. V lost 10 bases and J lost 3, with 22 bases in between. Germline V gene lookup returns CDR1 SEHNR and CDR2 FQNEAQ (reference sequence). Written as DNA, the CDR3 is TGTGCCACCTCGCCGGGTGGGGCTTCTAGCTACGAGCAGTACTTC. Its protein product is CATSPGGASSYEQYF.

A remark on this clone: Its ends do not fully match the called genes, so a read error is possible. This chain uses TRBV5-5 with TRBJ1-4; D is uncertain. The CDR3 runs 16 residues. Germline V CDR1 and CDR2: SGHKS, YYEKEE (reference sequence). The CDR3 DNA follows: TGTGCCAGCAGCGCACCCGAACTGAGCGCTAATGAAAAACTGCTTTTT. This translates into CASSAPELSANEKLLF.

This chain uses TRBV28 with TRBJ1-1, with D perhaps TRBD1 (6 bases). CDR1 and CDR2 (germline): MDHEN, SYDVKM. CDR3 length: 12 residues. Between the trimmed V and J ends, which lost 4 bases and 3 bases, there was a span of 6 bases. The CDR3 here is CASSWTDTEAFF. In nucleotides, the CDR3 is TGTGCCAGCAGTTGGACAGACACTGAAGCTTTCTTT.

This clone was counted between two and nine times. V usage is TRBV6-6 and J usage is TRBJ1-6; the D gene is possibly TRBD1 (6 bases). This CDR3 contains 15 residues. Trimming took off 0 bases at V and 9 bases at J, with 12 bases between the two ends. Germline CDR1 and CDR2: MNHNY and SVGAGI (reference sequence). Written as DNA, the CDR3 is TGTGCCAGCAGTTACTCTGGGACAACGACTTCACCCCTCCACTTT. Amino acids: CASSYSGTTTSPLHF.

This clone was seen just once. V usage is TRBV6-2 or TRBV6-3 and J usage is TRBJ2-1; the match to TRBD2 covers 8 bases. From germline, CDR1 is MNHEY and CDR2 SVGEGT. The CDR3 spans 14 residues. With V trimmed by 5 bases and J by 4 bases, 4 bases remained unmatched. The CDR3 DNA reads TGTGCCAGCAGTACTAGCGGCATTTACAATGAGCAGTTCTTC. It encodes CASSTSGIYNEQFF.

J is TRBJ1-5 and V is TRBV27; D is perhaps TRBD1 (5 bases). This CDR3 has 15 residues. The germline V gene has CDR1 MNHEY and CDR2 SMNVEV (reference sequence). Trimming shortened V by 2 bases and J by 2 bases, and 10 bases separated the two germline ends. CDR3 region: CASSLRQGGNQPQHF. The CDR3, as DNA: TGTGCCAGCAGTTTACGGCAGGGTGGCAATCAGCCCCAGCATTTT.

The CDR3 DNA reads TGTGCCAGCAGCTCCGGGACTAGGGTGTACAATGAGCAGTTCTTC. Amino acids: CASSSGTRVYNEQFF. V usage is TRBV7-8 and J usage is TRBJ2-1, with 8 nucleotides matching TRBD2. Trimming at V came to 4 bases and at J to 4 bases, leaving 6 bases not matched to a gene. There are 15 residues in the CDR3. Germline lookup yields CDR1 SGHVS and CDR2 FQNEAQ.

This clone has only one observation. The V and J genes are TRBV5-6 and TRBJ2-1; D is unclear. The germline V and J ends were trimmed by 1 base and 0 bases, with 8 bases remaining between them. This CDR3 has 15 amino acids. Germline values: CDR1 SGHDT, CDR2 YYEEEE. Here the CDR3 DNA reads TGTGCCAGCAGCTTGACACCTCTCTCCTACAATGAGCAGTTCTTC. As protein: CASSLTPLSYNEQFF.

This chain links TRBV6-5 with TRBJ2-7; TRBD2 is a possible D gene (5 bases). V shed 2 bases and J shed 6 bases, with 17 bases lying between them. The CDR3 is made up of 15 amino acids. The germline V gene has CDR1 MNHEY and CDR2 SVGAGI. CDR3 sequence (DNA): TGTGCCAGCAGTTACCAAGGACTCACCTGGGGCGAGCAGTACTTC. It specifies CASSYQGLTWGEQYF.

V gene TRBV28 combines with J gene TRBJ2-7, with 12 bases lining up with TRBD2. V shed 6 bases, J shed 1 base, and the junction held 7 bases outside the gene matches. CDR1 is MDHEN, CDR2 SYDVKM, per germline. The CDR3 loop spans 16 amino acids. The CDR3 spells CASSPGTSGRSYEQYF. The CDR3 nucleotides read TGTGCCAGCAGCCCCGGGACTAGCGGGCGGTCCTACGAGCAGTACTTC.

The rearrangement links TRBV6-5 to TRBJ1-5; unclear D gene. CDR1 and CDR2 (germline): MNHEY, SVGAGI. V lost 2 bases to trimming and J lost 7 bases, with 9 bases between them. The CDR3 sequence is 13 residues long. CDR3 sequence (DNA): TGTGCCAGCAGTTACCGACCCGGGCAGCCCCAGCATTTT. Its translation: CASSYRPGQPQHF.

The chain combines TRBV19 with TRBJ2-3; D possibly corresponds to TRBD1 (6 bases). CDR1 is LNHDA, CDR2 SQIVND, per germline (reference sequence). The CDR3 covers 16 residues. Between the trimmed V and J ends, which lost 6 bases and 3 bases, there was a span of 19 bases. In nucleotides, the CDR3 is TGTGCCAGTAGCCGGGACAATCCAAGGGGGACAGATACGCAGTATTTT. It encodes CASSRDNPRGTDTQYF.

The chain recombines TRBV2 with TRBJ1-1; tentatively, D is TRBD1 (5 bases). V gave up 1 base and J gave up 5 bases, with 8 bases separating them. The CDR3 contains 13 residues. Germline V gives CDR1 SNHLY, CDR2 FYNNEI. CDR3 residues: CASSEGGRTEAFF. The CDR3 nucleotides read TGTGCCAGCAGTGAAGGGGGCAGGACTGAAGCTTTCTTT.

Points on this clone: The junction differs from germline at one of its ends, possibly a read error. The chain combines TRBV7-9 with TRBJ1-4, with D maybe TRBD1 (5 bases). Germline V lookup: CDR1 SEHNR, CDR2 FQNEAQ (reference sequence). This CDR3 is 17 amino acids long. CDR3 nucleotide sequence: TGTGCCAGCAGCTTAATGGCAGGGCGTGGGACTAATGAAAAACTGCTTTTT. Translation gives CASSLMAGRGTNEKLLF.

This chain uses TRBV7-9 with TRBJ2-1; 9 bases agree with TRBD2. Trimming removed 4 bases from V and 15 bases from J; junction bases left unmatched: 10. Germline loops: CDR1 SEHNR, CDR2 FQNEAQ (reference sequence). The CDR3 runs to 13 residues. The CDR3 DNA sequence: TGTGCCAGCAGCTCCGTAGCGGGAGACCTAGTGTTCTTC. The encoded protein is CASSSVAGDLVFF.

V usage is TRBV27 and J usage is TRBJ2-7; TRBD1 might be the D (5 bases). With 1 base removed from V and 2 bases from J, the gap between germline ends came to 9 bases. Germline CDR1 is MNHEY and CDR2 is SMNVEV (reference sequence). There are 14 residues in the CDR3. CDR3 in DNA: TGTGCCAGCAGTTTATATGCAGGGACCTACGAGCAGTACTTC. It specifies CASSLYAGTYEQYF.

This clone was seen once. The CDR3 region has the DNA TGTGCCAGCAGCCTCAATCGGCGGACTGAAGCTTTCTTT. Amino acid sequence: CASSLNRRTEAFF. The chain is built from TRBV14 and TRBJ1-1; unclear D gene. This CDR3 has 13 amino acids. The V and J ends lost 4 bases and 5 bases respectively, with 11 bases between them. CDR1 is SGHDN and CDR2 is FVKESK in the germline V gene.

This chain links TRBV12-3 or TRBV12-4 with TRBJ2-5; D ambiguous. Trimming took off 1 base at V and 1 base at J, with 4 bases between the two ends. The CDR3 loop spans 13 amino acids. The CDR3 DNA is TGTGCCAGCAGTTTAGGTAGCCAAGAGACCCAGTACTTC. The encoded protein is CASSLGSQETQYF.

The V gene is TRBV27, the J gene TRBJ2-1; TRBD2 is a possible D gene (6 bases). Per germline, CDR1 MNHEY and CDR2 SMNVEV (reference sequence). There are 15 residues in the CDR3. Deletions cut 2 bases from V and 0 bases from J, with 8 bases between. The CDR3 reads CASSLGDSSYNEQFF. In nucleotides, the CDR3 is TGTGCCAGCAGTTTAGGGGACTCCTCCTACAATGAGCAGTTCTTC.

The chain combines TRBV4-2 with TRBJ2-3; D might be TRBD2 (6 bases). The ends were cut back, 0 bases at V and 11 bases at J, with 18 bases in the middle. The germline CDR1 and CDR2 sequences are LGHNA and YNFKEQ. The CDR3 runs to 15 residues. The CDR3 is CASSQDLGYGSEQYF. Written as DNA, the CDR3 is TGTGCCAGCAGCCAAGATCTCGGTTACGGGAGTGAGCAGTATTTT.

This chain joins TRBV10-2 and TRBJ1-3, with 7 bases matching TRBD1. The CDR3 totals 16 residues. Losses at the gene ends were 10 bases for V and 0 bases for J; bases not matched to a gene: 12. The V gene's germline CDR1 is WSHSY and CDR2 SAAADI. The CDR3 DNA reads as TGCGCCACCAGAGAGACAGGGCCGGACTCTGGAAACACCATATATTTT. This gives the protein CATRETGPDSGNTIYF.

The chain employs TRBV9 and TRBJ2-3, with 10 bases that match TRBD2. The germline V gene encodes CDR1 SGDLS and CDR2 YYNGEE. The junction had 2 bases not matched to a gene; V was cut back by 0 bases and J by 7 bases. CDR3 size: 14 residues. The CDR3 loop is CASSVDSGRNTQYF. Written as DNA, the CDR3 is TGTGCCAGCAGCGTAGATAGCGGGAGGAATACGCAGTATTTT.

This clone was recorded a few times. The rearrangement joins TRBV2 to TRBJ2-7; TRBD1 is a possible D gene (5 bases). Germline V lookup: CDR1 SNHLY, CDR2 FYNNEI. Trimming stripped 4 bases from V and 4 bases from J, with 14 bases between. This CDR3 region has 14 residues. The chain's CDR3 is CASSASSQVYEQYF. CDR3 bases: TGTGCCAGCAGTGCCAGCTCACAGGTATACGAGCAGTACTTC.

DNA for the CDR3: TGTGCCAGCAGTTTGTACGCGTCCCCTTCGGCCTACGAGCAGTACTTC. Its protein is CASSLYASPSAYEQYF. V usage is TRBV28 and J usage is TRBJ2-7; unclear D gene. The CDR3 contains 16 residues. CDR1 MDHEN and CDR2 SYDVKM come from the germline V gene. Between the trimmed V and J ends, which lost 3 bases and 2 bases, there was a span of 17 bases.

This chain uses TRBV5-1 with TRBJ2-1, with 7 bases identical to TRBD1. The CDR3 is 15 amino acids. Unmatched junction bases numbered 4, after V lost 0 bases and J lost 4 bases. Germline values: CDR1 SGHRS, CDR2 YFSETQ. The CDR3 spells CASSLARDRYNEQFF. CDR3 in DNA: TGCGCCAGCAGCTTGGCCAGGGACAGATACAATGAGCAGTTCTTC. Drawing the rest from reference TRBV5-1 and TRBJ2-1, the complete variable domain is KAGVTQTPRYLIKTRGQQVTLSCSPISGHRSVSWYQQTPGQGLQFLFEYFSETQRNKGNFPGRFSGRQFSNSRSEMNVSTLELGDSALYLCASSLARDRYNEQFFGPGTRLTVL.

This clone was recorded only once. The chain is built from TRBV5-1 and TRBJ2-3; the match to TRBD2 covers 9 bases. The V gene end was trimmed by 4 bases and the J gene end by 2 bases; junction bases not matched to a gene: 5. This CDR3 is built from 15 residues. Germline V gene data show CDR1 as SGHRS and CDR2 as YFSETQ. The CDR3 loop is CASSPGLALTDTQYF. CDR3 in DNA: TGCGCCAGCAGCCCCGGACTAGCGCTCACAGATACGCAGTATTTT.

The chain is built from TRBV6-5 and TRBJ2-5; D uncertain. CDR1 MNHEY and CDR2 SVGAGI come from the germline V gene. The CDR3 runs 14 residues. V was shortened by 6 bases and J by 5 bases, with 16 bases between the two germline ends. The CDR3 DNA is TGTGCCAGCAGCTCGCCCGGCCACGGGGAGACCCAGTACTTC. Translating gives CASSSPGHGETQYF.